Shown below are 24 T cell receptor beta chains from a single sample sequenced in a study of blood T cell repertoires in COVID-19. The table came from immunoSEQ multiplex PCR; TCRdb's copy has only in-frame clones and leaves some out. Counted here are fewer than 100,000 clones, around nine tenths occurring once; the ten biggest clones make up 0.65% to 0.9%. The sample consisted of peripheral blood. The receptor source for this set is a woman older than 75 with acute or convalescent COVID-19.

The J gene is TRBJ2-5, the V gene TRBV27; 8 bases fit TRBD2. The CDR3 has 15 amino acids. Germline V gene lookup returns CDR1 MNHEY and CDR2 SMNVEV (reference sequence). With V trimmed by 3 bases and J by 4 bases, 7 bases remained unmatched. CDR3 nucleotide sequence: TGTGCCAGCAGTTTTCAACGGGGGGGCTTAGAGACCCAGTACTTC. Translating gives CASSFQRGGLETQYF.

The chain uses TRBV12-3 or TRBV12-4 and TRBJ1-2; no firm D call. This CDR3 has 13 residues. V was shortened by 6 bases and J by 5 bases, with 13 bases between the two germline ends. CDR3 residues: CASSQDRGYGYTF. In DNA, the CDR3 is TGTGCCAGCAGCCAAGACCGCGGGTATGGCTACACCTTC.

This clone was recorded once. The CDR3 nucleotides are TGTGCCAGCAGCGTAGCAGGGGTTAACTATGGCTACACCTTC. Amino acid sequence: CASSVAGVNYGYTF. The V call is TRBV9, the J call TRBJ1-2, with TRBD1 as a possible D gene (6 bases). CDR3 length: 14 residues. The V gene lost 0 bases and the J gene lost 1 base, with 7 bases spanning the gap. Germline assignment: CDR1 SGDLS and CDR2 YYNGEE.

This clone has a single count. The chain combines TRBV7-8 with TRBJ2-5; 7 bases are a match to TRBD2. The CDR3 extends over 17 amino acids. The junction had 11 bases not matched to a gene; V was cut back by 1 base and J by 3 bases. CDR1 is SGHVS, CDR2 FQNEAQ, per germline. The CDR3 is CASSLVTSRWGEETQYF. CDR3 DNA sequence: TGTGCCAGCAGCTTAGTGACTAGCCGGTGGGGTGAAGAGACCCAGTACTTC.

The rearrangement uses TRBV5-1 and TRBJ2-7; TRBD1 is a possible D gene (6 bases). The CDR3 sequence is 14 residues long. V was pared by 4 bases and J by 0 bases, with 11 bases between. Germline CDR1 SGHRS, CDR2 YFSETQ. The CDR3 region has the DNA TGCGCCAGCAGCACTACAGGGCTCTCCTACGAGCAGTACTTC. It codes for CASSTTGLSYEQYF.

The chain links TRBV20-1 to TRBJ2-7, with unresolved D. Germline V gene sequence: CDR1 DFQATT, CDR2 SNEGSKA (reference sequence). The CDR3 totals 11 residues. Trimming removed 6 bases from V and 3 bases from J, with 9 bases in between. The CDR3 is CSAQRSYEQYF. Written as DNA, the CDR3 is TGCAGTGCACAAAGGAGCTACGAGCAGTACTTC.

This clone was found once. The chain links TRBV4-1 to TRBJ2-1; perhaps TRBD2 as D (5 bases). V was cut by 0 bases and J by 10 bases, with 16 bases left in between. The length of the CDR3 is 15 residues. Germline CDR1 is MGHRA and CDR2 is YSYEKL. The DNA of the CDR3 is TGCGCCAGCAGCCAAGATTTTGAGGGTCAGCGCGAGCAGTTCTTC. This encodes CASSQDFEGQREQFF.

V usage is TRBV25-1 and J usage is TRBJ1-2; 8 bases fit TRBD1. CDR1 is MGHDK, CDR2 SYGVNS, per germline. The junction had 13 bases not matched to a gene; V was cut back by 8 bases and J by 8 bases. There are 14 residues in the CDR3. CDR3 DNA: TGTGCCAGCGCGTCAACTCAGGGGGCGCCCGGCTACACCTTC. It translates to CASASTQGAPGYTF.

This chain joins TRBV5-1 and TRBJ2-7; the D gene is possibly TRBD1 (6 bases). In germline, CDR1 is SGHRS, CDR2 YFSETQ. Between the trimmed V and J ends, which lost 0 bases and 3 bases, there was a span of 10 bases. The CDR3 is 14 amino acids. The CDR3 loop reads CASSLELQGYEQYF. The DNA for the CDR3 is TGCGCCAGCAGCTTGGAGTTACAGGGCTACGAGCAGTACTTC. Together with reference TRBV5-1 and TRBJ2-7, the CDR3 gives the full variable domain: KAGVTQTPRYLIKTRGQQVTLSCSPISGHRSVSWYQQTPGQGLQFLFEYFSETQRNKGNFPGRFSGRQFSNSRSEMNVSTLELGDSALYLCASSLELQGYEQYFGPGTRLTVT.

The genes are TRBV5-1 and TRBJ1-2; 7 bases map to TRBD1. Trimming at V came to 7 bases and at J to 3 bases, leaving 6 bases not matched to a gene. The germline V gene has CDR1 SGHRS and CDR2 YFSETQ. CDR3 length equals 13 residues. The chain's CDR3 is CASQNTGDYGYTF. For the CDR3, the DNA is TGCGCCAGCCAGAACACAGGGGACTATGGCTACACCTTC.

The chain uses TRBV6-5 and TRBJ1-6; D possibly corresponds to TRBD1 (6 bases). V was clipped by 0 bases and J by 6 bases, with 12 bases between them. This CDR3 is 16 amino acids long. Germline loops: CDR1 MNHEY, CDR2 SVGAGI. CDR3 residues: CASSYSSDRRNSPLHF. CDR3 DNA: TGTGCCAGCAGTTACTCGAGTGACAGGCGTAATTCACCCCTCCACTTT.

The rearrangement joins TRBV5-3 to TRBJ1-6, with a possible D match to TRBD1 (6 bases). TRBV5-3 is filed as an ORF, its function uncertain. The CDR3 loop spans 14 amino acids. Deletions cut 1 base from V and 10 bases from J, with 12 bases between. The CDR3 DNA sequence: TGTGCCAGAAGCTTGCTGGGAGGGGGATCACCCCTCCACTTT. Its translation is CARSLLGGGSPLHF.

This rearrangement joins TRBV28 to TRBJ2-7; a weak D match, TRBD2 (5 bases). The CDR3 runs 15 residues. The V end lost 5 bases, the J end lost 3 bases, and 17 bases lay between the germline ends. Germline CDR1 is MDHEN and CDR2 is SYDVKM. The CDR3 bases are TGTGCCAGCAGTCCGTCAAGCGGTTCTATCTACGAGCAGTACTTC. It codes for CASSPSSGSIYEQYF.

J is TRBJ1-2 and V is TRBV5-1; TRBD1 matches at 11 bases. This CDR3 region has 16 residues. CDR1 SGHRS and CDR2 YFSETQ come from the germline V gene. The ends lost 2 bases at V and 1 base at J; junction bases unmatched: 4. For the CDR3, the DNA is TGCGCCAGCAGCTTACCGGGACAGGGGGATAACTATGGCTACACCTTC. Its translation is CASSLPGQGDNYGYTF.

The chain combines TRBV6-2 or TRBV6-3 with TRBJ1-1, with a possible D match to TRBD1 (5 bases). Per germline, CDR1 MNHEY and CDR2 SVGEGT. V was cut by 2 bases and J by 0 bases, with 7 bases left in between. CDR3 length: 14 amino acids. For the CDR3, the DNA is TGTGCCAGCAGTTACCCCAGGGTGAACACTGAAGCTTTCTTT. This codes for CASSYPRVNTEAFF.

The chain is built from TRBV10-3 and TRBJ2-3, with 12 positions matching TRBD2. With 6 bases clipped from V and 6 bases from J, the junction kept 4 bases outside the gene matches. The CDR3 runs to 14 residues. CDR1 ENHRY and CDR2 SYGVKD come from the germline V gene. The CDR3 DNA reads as TGTGCCATCAGCTCCGGGACTAGCGGGGATACGCAGTATTTT. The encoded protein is CAISSGTSGDTQYF.

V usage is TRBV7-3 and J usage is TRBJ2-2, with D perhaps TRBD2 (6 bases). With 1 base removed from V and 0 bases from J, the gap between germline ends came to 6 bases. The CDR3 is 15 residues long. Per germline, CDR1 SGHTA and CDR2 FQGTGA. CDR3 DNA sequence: TGTGCCAGCAGCTTAAGGGGGGCGAACACCGGGGAGCTGTTTTTT. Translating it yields CASSLRGANTGELFF.

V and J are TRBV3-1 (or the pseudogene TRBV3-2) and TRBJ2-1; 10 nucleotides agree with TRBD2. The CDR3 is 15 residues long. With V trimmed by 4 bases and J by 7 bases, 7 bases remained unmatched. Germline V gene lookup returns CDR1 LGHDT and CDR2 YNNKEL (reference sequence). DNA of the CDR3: TGTGCCAGCAGCCCCCTCCTAGCGGGAGTGAATGAGCAGTTCTTC. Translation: CASSPLLAGVNEQFF.

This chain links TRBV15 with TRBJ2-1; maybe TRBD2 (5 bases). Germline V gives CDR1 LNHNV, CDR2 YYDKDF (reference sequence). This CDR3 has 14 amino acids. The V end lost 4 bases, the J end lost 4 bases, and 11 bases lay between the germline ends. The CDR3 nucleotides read TGTGCCACCAGCACACGGGAATTTTACAATGAGCAGTTCTTC. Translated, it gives CATSTREFYNEQFF.

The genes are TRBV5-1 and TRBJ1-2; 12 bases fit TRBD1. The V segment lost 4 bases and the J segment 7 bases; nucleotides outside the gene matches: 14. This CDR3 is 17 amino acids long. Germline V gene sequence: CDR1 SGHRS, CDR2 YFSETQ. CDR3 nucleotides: TGCGCCAGCAGCATGCAGCCACCGGGACAGGGGGCAATTGGCTACACCTTC. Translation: CASSMQPPGQGAIGYTF. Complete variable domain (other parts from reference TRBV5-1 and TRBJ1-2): KAGVTQTPRYLIKTRGQQVTLSCSPISGHRSVSWYQQTPGQGLQFLFEYFSETQRNKGNFPGRFSGRQFSNSRSEMNVSTLELGDSALYLCASSMQPPGQGAIGYTFGSGTRLTVV.

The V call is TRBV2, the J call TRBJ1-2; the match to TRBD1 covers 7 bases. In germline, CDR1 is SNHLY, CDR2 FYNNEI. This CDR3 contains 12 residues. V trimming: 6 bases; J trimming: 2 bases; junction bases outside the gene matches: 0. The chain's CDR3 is CASRQGNYGYTF. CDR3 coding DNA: TGTGCCAGCAGACAGGGGAACTATGGCTACACCTTC.

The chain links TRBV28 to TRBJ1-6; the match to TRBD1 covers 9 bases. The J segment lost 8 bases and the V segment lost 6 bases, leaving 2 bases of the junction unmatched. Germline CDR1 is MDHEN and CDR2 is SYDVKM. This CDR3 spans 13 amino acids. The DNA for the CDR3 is TGTGCCAGCAGCCGACAGGGGGATTCACCCCTCCACTTT. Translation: CASSRQGDSPLHF. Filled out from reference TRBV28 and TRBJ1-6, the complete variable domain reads DVKVTQSSRYLVKRTGEKVFLECVQDMDHENMFWYRQDPGLGLRLIYFSYDVKMKEKGDIPEGYSVSREKKERFSLILESASTNQTSMYLCASSRQGDSPLHFGNGTRLTVT.

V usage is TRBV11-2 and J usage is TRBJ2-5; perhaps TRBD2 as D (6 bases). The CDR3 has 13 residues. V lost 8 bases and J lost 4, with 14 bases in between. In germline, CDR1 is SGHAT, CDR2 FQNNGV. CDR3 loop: CASGIEGGETQYF. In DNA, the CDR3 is TGTGCCAGCGGGATTGAGGGAGGAGAGACCCAGTACTTC. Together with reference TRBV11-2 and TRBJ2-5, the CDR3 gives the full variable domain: EAGVAQSPRYKIIEKRQSVAFWCNPISGHATLYWYQQILGQGPKLLIQFQNNGVVDDSQLPKDRFSAERLKGVDSTLKIQPAKLEDSAVYLCASGIEGGETQYFGPGTRLLVL.

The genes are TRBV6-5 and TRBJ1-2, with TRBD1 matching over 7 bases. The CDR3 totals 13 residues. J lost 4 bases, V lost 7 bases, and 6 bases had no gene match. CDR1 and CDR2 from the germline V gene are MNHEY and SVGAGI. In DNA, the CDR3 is TGTGCCAGCAAAAGGGGGCAGAGCTATGGCTACACCTTC. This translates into CASKRGQSYGYTF.